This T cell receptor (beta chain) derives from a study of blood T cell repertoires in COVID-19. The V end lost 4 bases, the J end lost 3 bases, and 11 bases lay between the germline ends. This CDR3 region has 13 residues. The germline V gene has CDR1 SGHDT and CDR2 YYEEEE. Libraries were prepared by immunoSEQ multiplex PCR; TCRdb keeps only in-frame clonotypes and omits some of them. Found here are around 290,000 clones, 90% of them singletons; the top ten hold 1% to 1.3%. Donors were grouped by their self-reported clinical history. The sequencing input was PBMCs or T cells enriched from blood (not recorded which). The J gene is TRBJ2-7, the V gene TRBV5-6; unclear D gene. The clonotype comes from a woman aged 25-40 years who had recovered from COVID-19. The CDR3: CASSATLLYEQYF. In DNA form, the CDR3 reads TGTGCCAGCAGCGCGACACTTCTCTACGAGCAGTACTTC.